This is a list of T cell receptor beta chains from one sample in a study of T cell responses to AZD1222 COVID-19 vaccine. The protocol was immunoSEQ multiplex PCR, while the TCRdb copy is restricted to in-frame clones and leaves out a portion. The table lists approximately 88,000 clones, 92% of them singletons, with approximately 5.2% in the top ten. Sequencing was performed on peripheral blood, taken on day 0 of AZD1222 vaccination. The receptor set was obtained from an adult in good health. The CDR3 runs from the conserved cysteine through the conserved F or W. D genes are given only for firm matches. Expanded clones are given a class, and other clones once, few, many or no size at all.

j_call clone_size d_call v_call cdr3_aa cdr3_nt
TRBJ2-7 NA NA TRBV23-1 CASSQGSEPYEQYF TGCGCCAGCAGTCAAGGCAGCGAACCCTACGAGCAGTACTTC
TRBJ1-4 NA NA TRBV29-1 CSVVSATNEKLFF TGCAGCGTCGTGTCGGCAACTAATGAAAAACTGTTTTTT
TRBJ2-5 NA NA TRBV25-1 CASRKRDSGRETQYF TGTGCCAGCCGTAAGAGGGACTCGGGGCGGGAGACCCAGTACTTC
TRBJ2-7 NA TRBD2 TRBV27 CASKYTGLAGDEQYF TGTGCCAGCAAATACACGGGACTAGCGGGAGACGAGCAGTACTTC
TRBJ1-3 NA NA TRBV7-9 CASSLSTGGNTIYF TGTGCCAGCAGCTTATCAACCGGTGGAAACACCATATATTTT
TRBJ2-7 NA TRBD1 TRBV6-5 CASSYRAGGNEQYF TGTGCCAGCAGTTACAGGGCAGGGGGTAACGAGCAGTACTTC
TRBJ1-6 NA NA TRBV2 CASSPQGANSPLHF TGTGCCAGCAGCCCCCAAGGGGCAAATTCACCCCTCCACTTT
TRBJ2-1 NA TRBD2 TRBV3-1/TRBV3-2 CASSPPVLLAGTYDEQFF TGTGCCAGCAGCCCACCCGTACTACTAGCGGGAACGTACGATGAGCAGTTCTTC
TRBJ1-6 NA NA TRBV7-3 CASSSQGRTPNSPLHF TGTGCCAGCAGCTCCCAAGGCAGGACCCCCAATTCACCCCTCCACTTT
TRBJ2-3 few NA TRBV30 CAWSVSGPDTQYF TGTGCCTGGAGTGTATCGGGGCCAGATACGCAGTATTTT
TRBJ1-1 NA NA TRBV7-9 CASSLQSNTEAFF TGTGCCAGCAGCTTACAGTCGAACACTGAAGCTTTCTTT
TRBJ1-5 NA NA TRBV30 CAWSGQGNQPQHF TGTGCCTGGAGTGGTCAGGGCAATCAGCCCCAGCATTTT
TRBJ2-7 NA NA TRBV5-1 CASSLVPRGEQYF TGCGCCAGCAGCTTGGTGCCCCGTGGCGAGCAGTACTTC
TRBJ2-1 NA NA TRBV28 CASSLDPRGPYNEQFF TGTGCCAGCAGTTTAGACCCCAGGGGTCCCTACAATGAGCAGTTCTTC
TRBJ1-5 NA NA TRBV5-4 CASSLGGSPDQPQHF TGTGCCAGCAGCTTGGGAGGATCCCCAGATCAGCCCCAGCATTTT
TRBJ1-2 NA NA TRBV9 CASTTGGGSYGYTF TGTGCCAGCACGACCGGGGGTGGGAGCTATGGCTACACCTTC
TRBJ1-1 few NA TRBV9 CASSVAGSPGGEAFF TGTGCCAGCAGCGTCGCGGGGTCACCGGGGGGTGAAGCTTTCTTT
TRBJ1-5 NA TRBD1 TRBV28 CASSSPGTGNHF TGTGCCAGCAGTTCCCCCGGGACAGGGAACCATTTT
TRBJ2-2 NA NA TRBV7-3 CASADLGELFF TGTGCCAGCGCTGACTTGGGGGAGCTGTTTTTT
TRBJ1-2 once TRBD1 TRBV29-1 CSVDYSGTAGVGYTF TGCAGCGTTGACTATTCCGGGACAGCCGGCGTTGGCTACACCTTC
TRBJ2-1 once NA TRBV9 CASSVQNEQFF TGTGCCAGCAGCGTGCAGAATGAGCAGTTCTTC
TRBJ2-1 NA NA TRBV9 CASSVVGGPYNEQFF TGTGCCAGCAGCGTAGTCGGGGGCCCCTACAATGAGCAGTTCTTC
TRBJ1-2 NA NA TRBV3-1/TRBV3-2 CASSRDGLIYGYTF TGTGCCAGCAGCCGGGACGGACTAATCTATGGCTACACCTTC
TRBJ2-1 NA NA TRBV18 CASSPGGLTGSYNEQFF TGTGCCAGCTCACCAGGAGGACTAACGGGGTCCTACAATGAGCAGTTCTTC